This T cell receptor (beta chain) comes out of a study of blood T cell repertoires in COVID-19. In the study overall: The samples span acute and convalescent COVID-19 from the United States, Italy and Spain. Nucleic acid was either cDNA or gDNA, and it came from T cells, B-cell-depleted T cells, or PBMCs.

Germline V gene sequence: CDR1 LNHDA, CDR2 SQIVND (reference sequence). The CDR3 totals 13 residues. Unmatched junction bases numbered 6, after V lost 10 bases and J lost 3 bases. Measured with immunoSEQ multiplex PCR; TCRdb has only the in-frame clones, and not every one. This table has more than 250,000 clones, roughly 87% appearing once. Sequencing used PBMCs or T cells enriched from blood (not recorded which). The TCR comes from a woman aged 25 to 45 who had recovered from COVID-19. V gene TRBV19 combines with J gene TRBJ1-5; 7 positions agree with TRBD1. CDR3 bases: TGTGCCACCCAAGACAGGGACAATCAGCCCCAGCATTTT. It translates to CATQDRDNQPQHF.